A selection of T cell receptor beta chains follows, all from one sample in a study of T cells in Graves' hyperthyroidism and ophthalmopathy. TCRdb redid the calling of the multiplex PCR reads with MiXCR, one entry per CDR3 protein. This sample has around 700,000 distinct CDR3 sequences, with 30% to 40% found just once. The sequenced material came from blood. The receptors shown here come from a woman in her 40s with Graves' hyperthyroidism. The CDR3 runs from the conserved cysteine through the conserved F or W. The order of the fields is D gene, clone size, V gene, J gene, CDR3 DNA, CDR3 protein. D genes are given only for firm matches. A row's size may be missing; if present it is once, few, many or a size class.

.	.	TRBV6-5	TRBJ1-1	TGTGCCAGCAGTTACCCGACAGAAGGGACTGAAGCTTTCTTT	CASSYPTEGTEAFF
.	.	TRBV19	TRBJ1-5	TGTGCCAGTGATCGAGACGATCAGCCCCAGCATTTT	CASDRDDQPQHF
.	.	TRBV16	TRBJ1-5	TGTGCCAGCAGCCAATCTCCTGCAGTCGCCCAGCATTTT	CASSQSPAVAQHF
.	few	TRBV7-2	TRBJ1-2	TGTGCCAGCAGCTTAGTCCCCGGGGTAGGGTATGGCTACACCTTC	CASSLVPGVGYGYTF
TRBD1	.	TRBV19	TRBJ1-1	TGTGCCAGTAGTACCAGGGGGCGGACTGAAGCTTTCTTT	CASSTRGRTEAFF
.	many	TRBV11-1	TRBJ1-6	TGTGCCAGCAGCTTGACATACCGATCACCCCTCCACTTT	CASSLTYRSPLHF
.	many	TRBV7-9	TRBJ2-7	TGTGCCAGCAGCTACCTCATCGCGGGACACCCCAACGAGCAGTACTTC	CASSYLIAGHPNEQYF
TRBD1	many	TRBV24-1	TRBJ2-5	TGTGCCACCAGCGGATGGACAGGTCGAGAGACCCAGTACTTC	CATSGWTGRETQYF
TRBD2	.	TRBV6-5	TRBJ2-2	TGTGCCAGCAGTGACCGGACTAGTTCGACGAACACCGGGGAGCTGTTTTTT	CASSDRTSSTNTGELFF
.	many	TRBV7-2	TRBJ2-5	TGTGCCAGCAGCTTGGCAGTTTCGGAGACCCAGTACTTC	CASSLAVSETQYF
.	many	TRBV10-3	TRBJ1-1	TGTGCCATCAGTGCTTTGAACACTGAAGCTTTCTTT	CAISALNTEAFF
.	.	TRBV20-1	TRBJ1-5	TGCAGTGCCCCAATTAGATTCCGGACCCCCAGGGGAGATCAGCCCCAGCATTTT	CSAPIRFRTPRGDQPQHF
.	many	TRBV7-9	TRBJ1-1	TGTGCCAGCAGTCAAAGATTGGGGAACACTGAAGCTTTCTTT	CASSQRLGNTEAFF
.	.	TRBV20-1	TRBJ1-6	TGCAGTGGGCTCGAGTGGGCAGGTTATAATTCACCCCTCCACTTT	CSGLEWAGYNSPLHF
.	.	TRBV7-9	TRBJ1-5	TGTGCCAGCAGCCCCAGGGAAAGCAATCAGCCCCAGCATTTT	CASSPRESNQPQHF
TRBD1	.	TRBV11-2	TRBJ1-6	TGTGCCAGCTCACACGGGGACAGGGATAATTCACCCCTCCACTTT	CASSHGDRDNSPLHF
.	many	TRBV2	TRBJ1-6	TGTGCCAGCAGGGGATTGAGTTCACCCCTCCACTTT	CASRGLSSPLHF
.	many	TRBV7-9	TRBJ1-1	TGTGCCAGCAGCTTATCTCCGATGAACACTGAAGCTTTCTTT	CASSLSPMNTEAFF
.	few	TRBV7-2	TRBJ2-7	TGTGCCAGCAGCTCAGCGTCGGGGGAGCAGTACTTC	CASSSASGEQYF
.	many	TRBV12-5	TRBJ1-6	TGTGCTAGTGGCCCTAACGATTCACCCCTCCACTTT	CASGPNDSPLHF
.	few	TRBV11-3	TRBJ1-1	TGTGCCAGCAGCTCCAATACCGGGGCACCTGAAGCTTTCTTT	CASSSNTGAPEAFF
.	few	TRBV28	TRBJ2-7	TGTGCCAGCAGCTACGAGGGCAACGAGCAGTACTTC	CASSYEGNEQYF
.	.	TRBV29-1	TRBJ1-3	TGCAGTGCTGGGACCTATGGAAACACCATATATTTT	CSAGTYGNTIYF
.	.	TRBV5-4	TRBJ1-6	TGTGCCAGCAGCCCCAGCGAGGGGTCACCCCTCCACTTT	CASSPSEGSPLHF
.	.	TRBV7-9	TRBJ2-7	TGTGCCAGCAGCCACCGGGACCTGACCGAGCAGTACTTC	CASSHRDLTEQYF
TRBD1	few	TRBV6-1	TRBJ1-6	TGTGCCAGCACATTCGACAGGGGATATTCACCCCTCCACTTT	CASTFDRGYSPLHF
.	.	TRBV6-5	TRBJ1-4	TGTGCCAGCAGTTACTCGATCTACAGCTATAATGAAAAACTGTTTTTT	CASSYSIYSYNEKLFF
TRBD1	.	TRBV25-1	TRBJ1-1	TGTGCAAAAGAGACAGGGGACACTGAAGCTTTCTTT	CAKETGDTEAFF
.	many	TRBV20-1	TRBJ1-3	TGCAGTGCTAGTGGGGAGGCTGGAAACACCATATATTTT	CSASGEAGNTIYF
.	many	TRBV6-4	TRBJ1-1	TGTGCCAGCAGTGACACCCAAAGGGGGATGAACACTGAAGCTTTCTTT	CASSDTQRGMNTEAFF
.	few	TRBV7-3	TRBJ1-1	TGTGCCAGCAGCTTAAATACAAATCGGAACACTGAAGCTTTCTTT	CASSLNTNRNTEAFF
TRBD1	many	TRBV2	TRBJ1-4	TGTGCCAGCACTCGGGACAGACCAGAAAAACTGTTTTTT	CASTRDRPEKLFF
TRBD2	.	TRBV19	TRBJ2-5	TGTGCCAGTAGTATAGATGGGCTAGCGGGGGCGGAGGCCCAGTACTTC	CASSIDGLAGAEAQYF
.	few	TRBV5-1	TRBJ1-3	TGCGCCAGCAGCTTGGTCGGGTTCCGAAACACCATATATTTT	CASSLVGFRNTIYF
.	few	TRBV5-8	TRBJ2-2	TGTGCCAGCAGATTCCATGCGACGAACACCGGGGAGCTGTTTTTT	CASRFHATNTGELFF
.	.	TRBV10-3	TRBJ2-2	TGTGCCAGCAGTGAATCGGGACACACCACCGGGGAGCTGTTTTTT	CASSESGHTTGELFF
TRBD1	many	TRBV19	TRBJ1-5	TGTGCCAGTAGCGACAGGGGTGGATATCAGCCCCAGCATTTT	CASSDRGGYQPQHF
.	few	TRBV6-6	TRBJ1-2	TGTGCCAGCAGTCCTCAGGGGACACAGGGAGGCTACACCTTC	CASSPQGTQGGYTF
.	many	TRBV20-1	TRBJ1-2	TGCAGTGCTAGAGAAGGAGGGACACTGAACTATGGCTACACCTTC	CSAREGGTLNYGYTF
.	many	TRBV11-2	TRBJ1-4	TGTGCCACAGAGGACGGCGGCACTAATGAAAAACTGTTTTTT	CATEDGGTNEKLFF
.	many	TRBV12-3/TRBV12-4	TRBJ1-5	TGTGCCAGCACGAGACAGATCAATCAGCCCCAGCATTTT	CASTRQINQPQHF
TRBD1	few	TRBV7-9	TRBJ1-5	TGTGCCAGCAGCCCTCGGACAGGCCAGCGGTGGCAGCCCCAGCATTTT	CASSPRTGQRWQPQHF
.	few	TRBV20-1	TRBJ2-7	TGCAGTGCTATAAGAACCGGGCGCTCCTACGAGCAGTACTTC	CSAIRTGRSYEQYF
TRBD1	.	TRBV7-9	TRBJ1-1	TGTGCCAGCTCACCAATGGGACAGCACACTGAAGCTTTCTTT	CASSPMGQHTEAFF
.	.	TRBV11-3	TRBJ2-7	TGTGCCAACAGCTTCGGGGGACCGGGTTACGAGCAGTACTTC	CANSFGGPGYEQYF
.	.	TRBV10-3	TRBJ2-6	TGTGCCAGCAGTTACTCACGGGGGCGAACCTCTGGGGCCAACGTCCTGACTTTC	CASSYSRGRTSGANVLTF
TRBD1	many	TRBV7-3	TRBJ1-1	TGTGCCAGCAGCGTCGGACAGGAGAACACTGAAGCTTTCTTT	CASSVGQENTEAFF
.	few	TRBV6-2/TRBV6-3	TRBJ1-1	TGTGCCAGCAGTTACGTTGTGAACACTGAAGCTTTCTTT	CASSYVVNTEAFF
.	few	TRBV5-1	TRBJ1-4	TGCGCCAGCAGCAGAACGGCAGGGGAAAAACTGTTTTTT	CASSRTAGEKLFF